These 9 T cell receptor beta chains originate from one sample sequenced in a study of response to subunit inactivated influenza vaccine. Using its own MiXCR run on the RT-PCR reads, TCRdb lists one record per CDR3 protein. This table holds fewer than 600,000 distinct CDR3 sequences, around 7.7% found once. Source: PBMCs from blood, taken 23 months after vaccination. These receptors were collected from a man between 50 and 69 years old who received an inactivated influenza vaccine.

To note about this clonotype: One end of the junction varies from germline; a read error may be responsible. This chain joins TRBV20-1 and TRBJ2-7; D is possibly TRBD2 (6 bases). The germline gives CDR1 DFQATT, CDR2 SNEGSKA (reference sequence). This CDR3 comprises 17 residues. CDR3 protein: CCARDRGGARSSYEQYF. The CDR3 DNA reads as TGCTGTGCTAGAGATCGAGGCGGGGCCAGGAGCTCCTACGAGCAGTACTTC.

This clonotype came up many times. The V call is TRBV3-1, the J call TRBJ1-1; a weak D match, TRBD1 (5 bases). The CDR3 runs to 13 residues. CDR1 and CDR2 from the germline V gene are LGHDT and YNNKEL (reference sequence). V lost 7 bases and J lost 1, with 10 bases in between. The CDR3 DNA reads TGTGCCAGCACCCGGACATCGAACACTGAAGCTTTCTTT. It specifies CASTRTSNTEAFF.

The sample holds a few counts of this clonotype. The chain has TRBV12-3 or TRBV12-4 and TRBJ2-6; no clear D gene. This CDR3 region has 15 residues. The V and J ends lost 8 bases and 0 bases respectively, with 11 bases between them. In nucleotides, the CDR3 is TGTGCCAGCGCAACTCCCAGCTCTGGGGCCAACGTCCTGACTTTC. Translating gives CASATPSSGANVLTF.

A few counts support this clonotype. The chain couples TRBV20-1 to TRBJ2-1; no reliable D call. The CDR3 is made up of 18 amino acids. The germline gives CDR1 DFQATT, CDR2 SNEGSKA (reference sequence). The V and J ends lost 1 base and 2 bases respectively, with 21 bases between them. The CDR3 nucleotides are TGCAGTGCTAGAGTCATTCCCGGCGGTGGAGAGGCCTACAATGAGCAGTTCTTC. It translates to CSARVIPGGGEAYNEQFF.

This clonotype was observed a few times. The chain employs TRBV20-1 and TRBJ2-3; no definite D call. The CDR3 extends over 14 amino acids. CDR1 and CDR2 from the germline V gene are DFQATT and SNEGSKA (reference sequence). Trimming pared 0 bases from V and 4 bases from J, leaving 11 bases between. The CDR3 reads CSAREPPRSDTQYF. CDR3 nucleotide sequence: TGCAGTGCTAGAGAGCCTCCTAGATCAGATACGCAGTATTTT.

This clonotype was recorded a few times. V gene TRBV27 combines with J gene TRBJ2-2; D tentatively reads TRBD1 or TRBD2 (7 bases each). The CDR3 length is 15 residues. The ends were cut back, 4 bases at V and 5 bases at J, with 14 bases in the middle. Looked up from germline, CDR1 is MNHEY and CDR2 is SMNVEV (reference sequence). CDR3 DNA: TGTGCCAGCAGTTACCTCCAGGGGGGGACCGGGGAGCTGTTTTTT. Protein sequence: CASSYLQGGTGELFF.

This chain joins TRBV4-3 and TRBJ1-3; no clear D. V lost 0 bases and J lost 4, with 7 bases in between. The CDR3 has 14 residues. Germline loops: CDR1 LGHNA, CDR2 YSLEER. The CDR3 DNA reads TGCGCCAGCAGCCAAGATCGAACCGGAAACACCATATATTTT. Translation: CASSQDRTGNTIYF.

This clonotype was seen repeatedly, ten times or more. V gene TRBV20-1 combines with J gene TRBJ2-7; D is uncertain. CDR3 size: 13 residues. With 2 bases removed from V and 2 bases from J, the gap between germline ends came to 10 bases. Germline lookup yields CDR1 DFQATT and CDR2 SNEGSKA (reference sequence). CDR3 nucleotide sequence: TGCAGTGCTAGATTCGAACAGACCTACGAGCAGTACTTC. Translation gives CSARFEQTYEQYF.

This clonotype was seen only a few times. V gene TRBV7-9 combines with J gene TRBJ2-1; possible D gene TRBD2, 5 bases. The germline CDR1 and CDR2 sequences are SEHNR and FQNEAQ (reference sequence). CDR3 length equals 13 residues. V was trimmed by 1 base and J by 16 bases, leaving 17 bases between them. CDR3 sequence: CASSLVRAERGFF. CDR3 nucleotide sequence: TGTGCCAGCAGCTTAGTGCGGGCGGAGCGAGGCTTCTTC. Looking up the rest from reference TRBV7-9 and TRBJ2-1 gives the full variable domain: DTGVSQNPRHKITKRGQNVTFRCDPISEHNRLYWYRQTLGQGPEFLTYFQNEAQLEKSRLLSDRFSAERPKGSFSTLEIQRTEQGDSAMYLCASSLVRAERGFFGPGTRLTVL.